The clone carrying this T cell receptor (beta chain) has a single count. Antigen: not known. Other DNA sequences in this sample translate to the same CDR3. The method was immunoSEQ multiplex PCR; TCRdb's version includes in-frame clones alone and lacks a portion of them. This table has approximately 28,000 clones, approximately 88% appearing once. With 0 bases removed from V and 5 bases from J, the gap between germline ends came to 13 bases. The CDR3 loop spans 14 amino acids. Germline-derived CDR1 and CDR2 are GTSNPN and SVGIG (reference sequence). These data come from a study of multiple sclerosis patients with progressive multifocal leukoencephalopathy. Overall study results and limits: The findings' link to JC virus versus immunocompromise remained uncertain.

Specified time point: time of PML onset. Sequences were derived from PBMCs, sampled from a patient treated with natalizumab. The sequence derives from a woman aged 40 to 49 with progressive multifocal leukoencephalopathy. V usage is TRBV30 and J usage is TRBJ2-5, with D possibly being TRBD1 (7 bases). CDR3 bases: TGTGCCTGGAGTGTAGGTCCAGGGGGGGAGACCCAGTACTTC. This sequence encodes CAWSVGPGGETQYF.